This TCR beta chain originates from a study of CD8 T cells in ankylosing spondylitis. A few counts support this clonotype. What it binds is not known. Study conclusions and caveats: Within ankylosing spondylitis blood, a TCR beta motif made up of under 10 highly homologous variants appeared to be characteristic. Enrichment of disease-linked clones was reportedly significant in matched ankylosing spondylitis synovial fluid. Clones linked to disease, bearing a CD8+ phenotype, were relatively rare in peripheral blood.

In TCRdb, the 5' RACE reads were re-called with MiXCR into one record per CDR3 protein. The repertoire includes 750,000 to 850,000 distinct CDR3 sequences, roughly 10% of them detected once, and roughly 0.51% sits in the top ten. With 2 bases removed from V and 1 base from J, the gap between germline ends came to 15 bases. The CDR3 contains 15 residues. CDR1 DFQATT and CDR2 SNEGSKA come from the germline V gene (reference sequence). Specimen: blood, either unsorted or a sorted T cell fraction (not recorded which). The source of this sequence is a male donor with ankylosing spondylitis. The rearrangement joins TRBV20-1 to TRBJ2-7, with D maybe TRBD2 (5 bases). Here the CDR3 DNA reads TGCAGTGCTAGAAGCGGACGGTACTCTTCCTACGAGCAGTACTTC. Translation gives CSARSGRYSSYEQYF.